This TCR beta chain was obtained from a study of breast tumors, draining lymph nodes, adjacent tissues. Study conclusions and caveats: That most tumor T cells come from lymph nodes remained unproven. The data were judged consistent with most tumor T cells coming from lymph node and expanding in tumor. Tumors had less TCR diversity than lymph nodes, more than nontumor tissue. Compared with basal-like, luminal-like tumors shared significantly more repertoire with nontumor tissue.

MiXCR was run by TCRdb on the multiplex PCR reads, yielding one entry per CDR3 protein. The profile covers under 80,000 distinct CDR3 sequences, with 40% to 45% appearing a single time and more than 7.5% taken by the ten largest. To note about this clonotype: What it binds is not known.

The source material was breast tumor tissue. This receptor was taken from a female donor with breast cancer. Some clones in this sample may be carry-over from other donors' samples.

The CDR3 DNA sequence: TGTGCCAGCAGTTTAGAGGACGGGAGAAGGGAGACCCAGTACTTC. Translated, it gives CASSLEDGRRETQYF. V usage is TRBV12-3 or TRBV12-4 and J usage is TRBJ2-5; TRBD2 might be the D (6 bases). The length of the CDR3 is 15 residues. V was pared by 1 base and J by 5 bases, with 14 bases between.